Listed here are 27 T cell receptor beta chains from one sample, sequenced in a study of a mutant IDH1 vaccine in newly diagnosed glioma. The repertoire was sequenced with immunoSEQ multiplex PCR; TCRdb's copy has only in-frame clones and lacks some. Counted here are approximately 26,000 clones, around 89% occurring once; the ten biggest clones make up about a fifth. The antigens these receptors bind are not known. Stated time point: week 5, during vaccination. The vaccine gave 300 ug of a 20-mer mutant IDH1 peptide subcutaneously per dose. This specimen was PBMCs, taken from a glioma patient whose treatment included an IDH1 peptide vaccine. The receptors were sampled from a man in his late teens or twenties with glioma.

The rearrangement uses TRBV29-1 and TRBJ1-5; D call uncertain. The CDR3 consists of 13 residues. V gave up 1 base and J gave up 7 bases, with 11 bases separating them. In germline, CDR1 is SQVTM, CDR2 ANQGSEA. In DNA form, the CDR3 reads TGCAGCGTTGAAGTCCAAAATGGGCAGCCCCAGCATTTT. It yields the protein CSVEVQNGQPQHF.

CDR3 nucleotide sequence: TGTGCCATCAGTGAGCCTAGCGTCGGCTACGAGCAGTACTTC. Translating gives CAISEPSVGYEQYF. The chain combines TRBV10-3 with TRBJ2-7; tentative D call: TRBD2 (6 bases). CDR1 and CDR2 (germline): ENHRY, SYGVKD. Trimming cost V 2 bases and J 3 bases, with 11 bases left between them. This CDR3 region has 14 residues.

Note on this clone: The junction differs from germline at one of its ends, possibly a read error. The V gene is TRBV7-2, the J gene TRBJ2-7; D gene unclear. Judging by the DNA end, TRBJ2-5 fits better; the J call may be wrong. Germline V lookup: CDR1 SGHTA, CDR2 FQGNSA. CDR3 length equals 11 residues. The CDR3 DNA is TGTGCCAGCAGCTCTCAAGGGACCCAGTACTTC. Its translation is CASSSQGTQYF.

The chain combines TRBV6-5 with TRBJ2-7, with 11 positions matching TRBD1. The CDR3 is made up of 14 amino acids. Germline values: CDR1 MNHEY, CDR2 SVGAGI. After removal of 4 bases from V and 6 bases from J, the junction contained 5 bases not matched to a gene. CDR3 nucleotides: TGTGCCAGCAGTTCGAGGACAGGGGGCGGCGAGCAGTACTTC. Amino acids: CASSSRTGGGEQYF.

The CDR3 here is CASSESGTGNEKLFF. The CDR3 DNA is TGTGCCAGCAGTGAATCCGGGACAGGGAACGAAAAACTGTTTTTT. This chain links TRBV2 with TRBJ1-4, with 9 nucleotides matching TRBD1. Germline V gene data show CDR1 as SNHLY and CDR2 as FYNNEI. The CDR3 length is 15 residues. Germline trimming cut 2 bases from V and 8 bases from J; bases unmatched to any gene: 6.

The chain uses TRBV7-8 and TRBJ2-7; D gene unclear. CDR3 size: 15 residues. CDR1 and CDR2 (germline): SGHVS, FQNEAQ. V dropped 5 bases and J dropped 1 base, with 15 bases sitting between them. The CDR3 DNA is TGTGCCAGCAGCCCTTCGGAACTGAAGTCCTACGAGCAGTACTTC. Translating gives CASSPSELKSYEQYF.

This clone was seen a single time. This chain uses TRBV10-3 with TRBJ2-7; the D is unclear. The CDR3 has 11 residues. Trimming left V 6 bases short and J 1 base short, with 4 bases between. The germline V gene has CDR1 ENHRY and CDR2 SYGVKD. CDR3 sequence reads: CAIRQSYEQYF. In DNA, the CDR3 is TGTGCCATCAGACAGTCCTACGAGCAGTACTTC.

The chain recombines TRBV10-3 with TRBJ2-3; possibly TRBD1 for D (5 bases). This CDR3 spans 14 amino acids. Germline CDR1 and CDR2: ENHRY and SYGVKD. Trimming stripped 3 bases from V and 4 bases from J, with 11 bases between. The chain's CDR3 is CAISEGLGADTQYF. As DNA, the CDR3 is TGTGCCATCAGTGAAGGGCTAGGGGCAGATACGCAGTATTTT.

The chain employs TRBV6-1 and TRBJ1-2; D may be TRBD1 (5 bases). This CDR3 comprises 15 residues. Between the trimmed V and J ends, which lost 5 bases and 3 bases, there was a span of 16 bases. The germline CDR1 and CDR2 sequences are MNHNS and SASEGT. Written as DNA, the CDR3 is TGTGCCAGCAGTCCCGGACCGGGGGGAGACTATGGCTACACCTTC. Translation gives CASSPGPGGDYGYTF.

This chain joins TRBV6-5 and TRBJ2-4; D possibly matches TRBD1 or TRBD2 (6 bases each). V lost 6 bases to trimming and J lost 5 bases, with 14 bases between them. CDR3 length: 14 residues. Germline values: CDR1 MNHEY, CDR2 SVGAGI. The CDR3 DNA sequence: TGTGCCAGCAGAGACGGGGGCGTCCAAAACATTCAGTACTTC. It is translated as CASRDGGVQNIQYF.

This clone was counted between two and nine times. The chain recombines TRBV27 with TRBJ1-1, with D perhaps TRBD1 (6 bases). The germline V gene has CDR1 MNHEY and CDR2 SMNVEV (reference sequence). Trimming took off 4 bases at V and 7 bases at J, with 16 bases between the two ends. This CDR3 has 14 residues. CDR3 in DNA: TGTGCCAGCAGTTCTCGGGTGGGGGGGCTTGAAGCTTTCTTT. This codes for CASSSRVGGLEAFF.

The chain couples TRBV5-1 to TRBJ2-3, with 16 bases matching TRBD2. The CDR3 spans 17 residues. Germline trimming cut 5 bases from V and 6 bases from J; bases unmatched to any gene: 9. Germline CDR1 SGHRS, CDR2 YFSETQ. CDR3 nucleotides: TGCGCCAGCAGTTCCGGGACTAGCGGGAGGGTAAGGGATACGCAGTATTTT. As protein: CASSSGTSGRVRDTQYF.

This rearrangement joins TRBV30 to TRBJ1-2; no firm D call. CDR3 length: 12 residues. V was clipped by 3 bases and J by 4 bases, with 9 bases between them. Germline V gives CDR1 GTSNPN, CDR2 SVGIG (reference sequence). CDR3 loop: CAWSPGFYGYTF. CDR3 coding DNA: TGTGCCTGGAGCCCCGGATTCTATGGCTACACCTTC.

The CDR3 is CASSFRSLYETQYF. The CDR3 DNA reads TGCGCCAGCAGCTTTAGGTCTCTCTACGAGACCCAGTACTTC. The chain joins TRBV5-1 to TRBJ2-5; D is undetermined. CDR1 SGHRS and CDR2 YFSETQ come from the germline V gene. The V and J ends lost 2 bases and 5 bases respectively, with 13 bases between them. The CDR3 runs 14 residues.

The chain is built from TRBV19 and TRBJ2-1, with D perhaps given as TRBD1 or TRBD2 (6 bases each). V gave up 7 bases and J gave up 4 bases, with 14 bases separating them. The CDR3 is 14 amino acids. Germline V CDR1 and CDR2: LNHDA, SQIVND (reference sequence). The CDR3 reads CASNRLGGYNEQFF. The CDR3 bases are TGTGCCAGTAACCGACTAGGGGGTTACAATGAGCAGTTCTTC.

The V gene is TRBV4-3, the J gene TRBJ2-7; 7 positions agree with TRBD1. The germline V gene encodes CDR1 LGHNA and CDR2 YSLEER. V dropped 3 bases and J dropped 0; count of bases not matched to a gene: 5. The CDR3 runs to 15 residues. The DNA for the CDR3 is TGCGCCAGCAGCCAGTCCCGGGACAGCTCCTACGAGCAGTACTTC. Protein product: CASSQSRDSSYEQYF.

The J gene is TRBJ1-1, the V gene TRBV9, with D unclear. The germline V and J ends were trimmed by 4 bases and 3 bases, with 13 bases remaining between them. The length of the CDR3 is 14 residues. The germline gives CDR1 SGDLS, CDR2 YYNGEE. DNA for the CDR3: TGTGCCAGCAGCCCCCGACCAGTAGACACTGAAGCTTTCTTT. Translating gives CASSPRPVDTEAFF. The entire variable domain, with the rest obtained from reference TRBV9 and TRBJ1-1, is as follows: DSGVTQTPKHLITATGQRVTLRCSPRSGDLSVYWYQQSLDQGLQFLIQYYNGEERAKGNILERFSAQQFPDLHSELNLSSLELGDSALYFCASSPRPVDTEAFFGQGTRLTVV.

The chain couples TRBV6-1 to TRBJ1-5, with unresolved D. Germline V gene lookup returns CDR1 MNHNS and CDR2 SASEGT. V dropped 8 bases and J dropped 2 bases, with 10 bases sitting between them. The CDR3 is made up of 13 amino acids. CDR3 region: CASLGSGNQPQHF. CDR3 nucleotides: TGTGCCAGCTTGGGGTCTGGCAATCAGCCCCAGCATTTT.

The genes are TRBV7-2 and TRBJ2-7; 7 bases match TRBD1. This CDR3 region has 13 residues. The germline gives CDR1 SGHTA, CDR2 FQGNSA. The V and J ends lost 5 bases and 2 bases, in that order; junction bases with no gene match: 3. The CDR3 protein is CASSLGTAYEQYF. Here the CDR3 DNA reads TGTGCCAGCAGCCTAGGGACAGCCTACGAGCAGTACTTC.

CDR3 amino acids: CASSDGASGRYEQYF. DNA for the CDR3: TGTGCCAGCAGCGACGGGGCTAGCGGGAGATACGAGCAGTACTTC. The V call is TRBV6-6, the J call TRBJ2-7, with TRBD2 matching 10 bases. Looked up from germline, CDR1 is MNHNY and CDR2 is SVGAGI (reference sequence). This CDR3 has 15 amino acids. V was clipped by 6 bases and J by 4 bases; unmatched bases: 9.

Written as DNA, the CDR3 is TGCGCCAGCAGCCGCCAGGAGAGGAGCTCCTATAATTCACCCCTCCACTTT. Amino acid sequence: CASSRQERSSYNSPLHF. This chain links TRBV5-1 with TRBJ1-6; D call uncertain. The CDR3 consists of 17 residues. Germline CDR1 is SGHRS and CDR2 is YFSETQ. Trimming stripped 4 bases from V and 0 bases from J, with 14 bases between. Together with reference TRBV5-1 and TRBJ1-6, the CDR3 gives the full variable domain: KAGVTQTPRYLIKTRGQQVTLSCSPISGHRSVSWYQQTPGQGLQFLFEYFSETQRNKGNFPGRFSGRQFSNSRSEMNVSTLELGDSALYLCASSRQERSSYNSPLHFGNGTRLTVT.

The CDR3 DNA is TGCGCCAGCAGCTTCGGACTAGCGGGATTCACAGATACGCAGTATTTT. It is translated as CASSFGLAGFTDTQYF. The chain joins TRBV5-1 to TRBJ2-3; 12 bases are a match to TRBD2. The germline gives CDR1 SGHRS, CDR2 YFSETQ. V shed 2 bases, J shed 2 bases, and the junction held 3 bases outside the gene matches. CDR3 length: 16 residues.

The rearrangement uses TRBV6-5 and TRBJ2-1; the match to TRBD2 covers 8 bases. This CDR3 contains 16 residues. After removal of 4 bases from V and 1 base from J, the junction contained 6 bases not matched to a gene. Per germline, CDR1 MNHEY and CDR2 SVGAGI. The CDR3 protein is CASSSEAGVSYNEQFF. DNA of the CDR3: TGTGCCAGCAGTTCAGAAGCGGGAGTGTCCTACAATGAGCAGTTCTTC.

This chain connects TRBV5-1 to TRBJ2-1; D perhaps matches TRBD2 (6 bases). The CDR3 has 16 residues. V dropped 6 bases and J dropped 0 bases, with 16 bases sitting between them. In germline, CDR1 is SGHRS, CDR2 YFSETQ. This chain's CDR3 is CASTPGGASSYNEQFF. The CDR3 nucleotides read TGCGCCAGCACCCCCGGCGGGGCTAGCTCCTACAATGAGCAGTTCTTC.

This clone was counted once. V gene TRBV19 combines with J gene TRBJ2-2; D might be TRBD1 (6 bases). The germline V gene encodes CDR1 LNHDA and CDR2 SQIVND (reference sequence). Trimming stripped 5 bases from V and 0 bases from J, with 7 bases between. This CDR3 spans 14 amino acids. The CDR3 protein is CASSHRANTGELFF. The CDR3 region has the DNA TGTGCCAGTAGTCACAGGGCGAACACCGGGGAGCTGTTTTTT.

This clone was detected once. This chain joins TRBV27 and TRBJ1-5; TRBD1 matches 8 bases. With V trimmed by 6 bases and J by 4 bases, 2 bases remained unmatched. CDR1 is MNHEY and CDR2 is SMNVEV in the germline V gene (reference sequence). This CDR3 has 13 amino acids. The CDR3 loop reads CASSGDRNQPQHF. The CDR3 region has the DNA TGTGCCAGCAGCGGGGACAGGAATCAGCCCCAGCATTTT.

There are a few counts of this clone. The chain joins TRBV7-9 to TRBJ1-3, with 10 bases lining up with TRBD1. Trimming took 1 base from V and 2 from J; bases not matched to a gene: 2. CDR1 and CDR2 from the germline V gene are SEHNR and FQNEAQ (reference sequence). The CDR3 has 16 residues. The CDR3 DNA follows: TGTGCCAGCAGCTTAGAGACAGGGGGCACTGGAAACACCATATATTTT. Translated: CASSLETGGTGNTIYF.